The 28 T cell receptor beta chains given below trace back to one sample, sequenced in a study of identical twins. TCRdb recomputed calls from the 5' RACE reads with MiXCR, one row per CDR3 protein. The sample lists just under 550,000 distinct CDR3 sequences, approximately 16% occurring once. The same sample was also studied in work on yellow fever vaccine responses in identical twins.

Sample: CD4+ T cells sorted from blood. The receptors come from a woman younger than 30 in good health.

The J gene is TRBJ2-1, the V gene TRBV10-3, with 7 bases matching TRBD1. The V and J ends lost 6 bases and 8 bases, in that order; junction bases with no gene match: 7. The CDR3 covers 13 residues. Germline V gives CDR1 ENHRY, CDR2 SYGVKD. CDR3 amino acids: CAIRWTGLDEQFF. DNA for the CDR3: TGTGCCATCAGATGGACAGGTTTAGATGAGCAGTTCTTC.

V gene TRBV10-3 combines with J gene TRBJ2-1; TRBD2 agrees at 10 bases. After removal of 7 bases from V and 9 bases from J, the junction contained 12 bases not matched to a gene. CDR1 and CDR2 from the germline V gene are ENHRY and SYGVKD. There are 15 residues in the CDR3. The CDR3 nucleotides are TGTGCCATCACGGCTCTAGCGGGAGTTTCTGGTGAGCAGTTCTTC. Its protein is CAITALAGVSGEQFF.

The table lists this clonotype with a few counts. V is TRBV29-1 and J is TRBJ2-4; the match to TRBD2 covers 7 bases. This CDR3 is built from 19 residues. After removal of 2 bases from V and 0 bases from J, the junction contained 16 bases not matched to a gene. Germline V CDR1 and CDR2: SQVTM, ANQGSEA. The CDR3 nucleotides read TGCAGCGTTGAACGGGTAATTAGCGGGCCCACCCTAGCCAAAAACATTCAGTACTTC. Protein sequence: CSVERVISGPTLAKNIQYF.

The rearrangement uses TRBV4-1 and TRBJ1-5; D is undetermined. V shed 3 bases and J shed 4 bases, with 7 bases lying between them. Germline loops: CDR1 MGHRA, CDR2 YSYEKL. This CDR3 is built from 13 residues. The CDR3 loop reads CASSQALNQPQHF. The CDR3 DNA follows: TGCGCCAGCAGCCAGGCCTTAAATCAGCCCCAGCATTTT.

J is TRBJ2-5 and V is TRBV4-1; 7 bases align to TRBD1. Germline V gives CDR1 MGHRA, CDR2 YSYEKL. CDR3 length: 15 residues. V shed 4 bases, J shed 4 bases, and the junction held 9 bases outside the gene matches. DNA for the CDR3: TGCGCCAGCAGCCCAGGGGGAAATGTCGGAGAGACCCAGTACTTC. Residues: CASSPGGNVGETQYF.

At least ten counts were recorded for this clonotype. This sequence joins TRBV3-1 and TRBJ2-3; D is unresolved. Trimming removed 0 bases from V and 2 bases from J, with 12 bases in between. Per the germline V gene, CDR1 is LGHDT and CDR2 is YNNKEL (reference sequence). The CDR3 has 16 residues. CDR3 region: CASSQDSGVLTDTQYF. The CDR3 bases are TGTGCCAGCAGCCAAGATAGTGGAGTCCTCACAGATACGCAGTATTTT.

This clonotype has a handful of counts. This chain links TRBV4-1 with TRBJ2-5; either TRBD1 or TRBD2 may supply D (5 bases each). This CDR3 comprises 16 residues. Germline V gene data show CDR1 as MGHRA and CDR2 as YSYEKL. V dropped 3 bases and J dropped 4 bases, with 18 bases sitting between them. The CDR3, as DNA: TGCGCCAGCAGCCAGGCCGGGACCCCGCCCCCAGAGACCCAGTACTTC. It is translated as CASSQAGTPPPETQYF.

The chain uses TRBV11-2 and TRBJ2-5; TRBD2 matches 13 bases. Trimming took 5 bases from V and 4 from J; bases not matched to a gene: 4. This CDR3 region has 15 residues. Germline V CDR1 and CDR2: SGHAT, FQNNGV. The CDR3 DNA sequence: TGTGCCAGCAGCCCCACTAGCGGGGGGGCAGAGACCCAGTACTTC. It yields the protein CASSPTSGGAETQYF.

This clonotype was recorded many times. The chain joins TRBV3-1 to TRBJ2-5; 9 positions agree with TRBD1. V trimming: 3 bases; J trimming: 4 bases; junction bases outside the gene matches: 6. This CDR3 is 15 amino acids long. Germline-derived CDR1 and CDR2 are LGHDT and YNNKEL (reference sequence). The CDR3 sequence is CASSHGQGQRETQYF. In DNA, the CDR3 is TGTGCCAGCAGCCACGGACAGGGGCAACGAGAGACCCAGTACTTC.

This clonotype appeared a few times. The chain carries TRBV7-9 and TRBJ2-1; TRBD2 might be the D (5 bases). V was pared by 8 bases and J by 2 bases, with 19 bases between. Germline lookup yields CDR1 SEHNR and CDR2 FQNEAQ (reference sequence). This CDR3 is 16 amino acids long. In DNA form, the CDR3 reads TGTGCCAGCGCCCCAGGAGCGGAACACCCCTACAATGAGCAGTTCTTC. Amino acids: CASAPGAEHPYNEQFF.

The chain combines TRBV21-1 with TRBJ2-7. TRBV21-1 is designated a pseudogene. The length of the CDR3 is 12 residues. The CDR3: CASRDGAYEQYF. DNA for the CDR3: TGTGCCAGCAGGGACGGAGCCTACGAGCAGTACTTC.

J is TRBJ2-2 and V is TRBV20-1; 8 nucleotides match TRBD2. Germline CDR1 is DFQATT and CDR2 is SNEGSKA (reference sequence). The CDR3 totals 14 residues. J gave up 8 bases and V 0 bases, and 5 bases lay outside the gene matches. The DNA of the CDR3 is TGCAGTGCTAGAGAAGGCGGGAGGAAAGGGGAGCTGTTTTTT. Its translation is CSAREGGRKGELFF.

This clonotype was counted ten times or more. The J gene is TRBJ2-2, the V gene TRBV5-1, with a tentative D call TRBD2 (6 bases). This CDR3 region has 15 residues. The germline V gene encodes CDR1 SGHRS and CDR2 YFSETQ. V lost 8 bases, J lost 4 bases, and 18 bases lay in between. The CDR3 sequence: CASNNVGGITGELFF. CDR3 nucleotides: TGCGCCAGTAATAACGTGGGAGGCATCACCGGGGAGCTGTTTTTT.

This clonotype has just a few counts. The genes are TRBV10-3 and TRBJ2-1; D is unclear. The V and J ends lost 0 bases and 5 bases respectively, with 11 bases between them. The CDR3 extends over 15 amino acids. CDR1 and CDR2 (germline): ENHRY, SYGVKD. The CDR3 bases are TGTGCCATCAGTGAGTCTTCTGGAACCAACAATGAGCAGTTCTTC. It encodes CAISESSGTNNEQFF.

This clonotype occurred a few times. The CDR3: CASSRIAGGSYNEQFF. As DNA, the CDR3 is TGCGCCAGCAGTCGGATAGCGGGAGGGTCCTACAATGAGCAGTTCTTC. V usage is TRBV4-1 and J usage is TRBJ2-1, with 11 bases matching TRBD2. This CDR3 region has 16 residues. Per germline, CDR1 MGHRA and CDR2 YSYEKL. Trimming removed 6 bases from V and 1 base from J; junction bases left unmatched: 5.

The chain employs TRBV10-3 and TRBJ1-1; a weak D match, TRBD1 (5 bases). V gave up 4 bases and J gave up 0 bases, with 9 bases separating them. Germline CDR1 ENHRY, CDR2 SYGVKD. The CDR3 covers 14 residues. CDR3 bases: TGTGCCATCAGTGGGGGGACCATGAACACTGAAGCTTTCTTT. This codes for CAISGGTMNTEAFF.

This clonotype was found a few times. V is TRBV28 and J is TRBJ2-3; tentatively, D is TRBD1 or TRBD2 (5 bases each). The germline gives CDR1 MDHEN, CDR2 SYDVKM. V was clipped by 3 bases and J by 2 bases, with 18 bases between them. The CDR3 is made up of 17 amino acids. This CDR3 reads CASSFGTVGVFTDTQYF. CDR3 sequence (DNA): TGTGCCAGCAGTTTTGGTACCGTGGGGGTGTTCACAGATACGCAGTATTTT.

The chain employs TRBV11-3 and TRBJ2-7; TRBD1 or TRBD2 may be the D gene (5 bases each). V lost 5 bases and J lost 0, with 14 bases in between. The CDR3 contains 15 residues. Germline-derived CDR1 and CDR2 are SGHNT and YENEEA. This CDR3 is CASSAPGTASYEQYF. The CDR3 nucleotides are TGTGCCAGCAGCGCCCCCGGGACCGCCTCCTACGAGCAGTACTTC.

The chain couples TRBV10-3 to TRBJ2-6, with no clear D. V lost 0 bases to trimming and J lost 4 bases, with 7 bases between them. CDR1 and CDR2 from the germline V gene are ENHRY and SYGVKD. This CDR3 contains 15 residues. This chain's CDR3 is CAISESDTGANVLTF. DNA of the CDR3: TGTGCCATCAGTGAGTCTGACACCGGGGCCAACGTCCTGACTTTC.

The rearrangement uses TRBV12-3 or TRBV12-4 and TRBJ1-2, with unresolved D. The CDR3 has 14 residues. The V gene lost 1 base and the J gene lost 4 bases, with 10 bases spanning the gap. The CDR3 region is CASSLEPSGYGYTF. CDR3 DNA: TGTGCCAGCAGTTTAGAACCATCCGGCTATGGCTACACCTTC.

The genes are TRBV20-1 and TRBJ1-5, with D possibly TRBD1 on 6 matching bases. The CDR3 runs to 13 residues. The V and J ends lost 6 bases and 3 bases respectively, with 12 bases between them. Germline CDR1 reads DFQATT; CDR2 reads SNEGSKA (reference sequence). The CDR3 DNA is TGCAGTGCAGGGGGATCGGTCAATCAGCCCCAGCATTTT. This encodes CSAGGSVNQPQHF.

The chain employs TRBV6-1 and TRBJ2-7; D gene ambiguous. CDR3 length: 12 amino acids. The V end lost 6 bases, the J end lost 6 bases, and 12 bases lay between the germline ends. The germline V gene has CDR1 MNHNS and CDR2 SASEGT. The CDR3 nucleotides are TGTGCCAGCAGGACCGATCCGTCCGAGCAGTACGTC. Protein: CASRTDPSEQYV.

This chain uses TRBV21-1 with TRBJ2-1; TRBD1 is the table's D call and was not checked against the DNA. TRBV21-1 is described as a pseudogene. This CDR3 has 16 residues. The chain's CDR3 is CASVIHTPHSYNEQFF. DNA of the CDR3: TGTGCCAGCGTAATCCACACGCCCCATTCCTACAATGAGCAGTTCTTC.

The genes are TRBV20-1 and TRBJ2-2; D unclear. Trimming took off 6 bases at V and 2 bases at J, with 7 bases between the two ends. The CDR3 extends over 12 amino acids. Per the germline V gene, CDR1 is DFQATT and CDR2 is SNEGSKA (reference sequence). CDR3 in amino acids: CSAPINTGELFF. CDR3 nucleotides: TGCAGTGCGCCCATAAACACCGGGGAGCTGTTTTTT.

This clonotype was counted between two and nine times. The J gene is TRBJ2-3, the V gene TRBV20-1; D gene ambiguous. Trimming cost V 3 bases and J 2 bases, with 3 bases left between them. Germline values: CDR1 DFQATT, CDR2 SNEGSKA (reference sequence). This CDR3 spans 11 amino acids. CDR3 nucleotide sequence: TGCAGTGCTAGGGCCACAGATACGCAGTATTTT. Its translation is CSARATDTQYF.

In its sample, this clonotype was seen a few times. The V and J genes are TRBV5-1 and TRBJ2-1; 7 bases are a match to TRBD2. The CDR3 spans 16 residues. Losses at the gene ends were 1 base for V and 6 bases for J; bases not matched to a gene: 10. CDR1 is SGHRS, CDR2 YFSETQ, per germline. CDR3 nucleotide sequence: TGCGCCAGCAGCTTGTTATTGGGGACTACAGCCAATGAGCAGTTCTTC. It codes for CASSLLLGTTANEQFF.

This clonotype was seen a few times. The chain couples TRBV3-1 to TRBJ1-2, with 7 bases matching TRBD1. CDR1 and CDR2 (germline): LGHDT, YNNKEL (reference sequence). The CDR3 is 18 amino acids. V was pared by 1 base and J by 1 base, with 12 bases of the junction left unmatched. The CDR3 DNA is TGTGCCAGCAGCCAAGCCAGGACAGGTGGGGCTTTTAACTATGGCTACACCTTC. Its translation is CASSQARTGGAFNYGYTF.

The CDR3 sequence: CASSQFRGSYNEQFF. The CDR3 nucleotides are TGTGCCAGCAGCCAGTTCAGGGGCTCCTACAATGAGCAGTTCTTC. The chain combines TRBV3-1 with TRBJ2-1; D is possibly TRBD1 (6 bases). Germline lookup yields CDR1 LGHDT and CDR2 YNNKEL (reference sequence). CDR3 length: 15 amino acids. The germline V and J ends were trimmed by 3 bases and 0 bases, with 9 bases remaining between them.